Listed below are T cell receptor beta chains from one sample, sequenced in a study of blood T cell repertoires in COVID-19. Data came from immunoSEQ multiplex PCR; TCRdb stores just in-frame clones and leaves some out. This table has approximately 100,000 clones, around 88% appearing once. What was sequenced was peripheral blood. The receptors stem from a human donor with acute or convalescent COVID-19. The donor label of this sample is uncertain. Each CDR3 is given with its conserved first and last residue. The order of the fields is V gene, J gene, D gene, clone size, CDR3 DNA, CDR3 protein. D genes are given only for firm matches. Rows may omit the clone size; those that give it use once, few, many or a size class.

v_gene: TRBV11-3; j_gene: TRBJ2-1; d_gene: TRBD2; abundance: .; CDR3nt: TGTGCCAGCAGCTTACGAAGCGGGGGGAACGAGATTAATGAGCAGTTCTTC; CDR3aa: CASSLRSGGNEINEQFF
v_gene: TRBV7-9; j_gene: TRBJ2-7; d_gene: TRBD1; abundance: .; CDR3nt: TGTGCCAGCAGCGCCCCAGGGGGCGGCTACGAGCAGTACTTC; CDR3aa: CASSAPGGGYEQYF
v_gene: TRBV28; j_gene: TRBJ1-5; d_gene: .; abundance: .; CDR3nt: TGTGCCACCGTGAAGGGGGGCAATCAGCCCCAGCATTTT; CDR3aa: CATVKGGNQPQHF
v_gene: TRBV7-3; j_gene: TRBJ2-1; d_gene: .; abundance: .; CDR3nt: TGTGCCAGCAGCCGGGGGGCCCTTGATGAGCAGTTCTTC; CDR3aa: CASSRGALDEQFF
v_gene: TRBV14; j_gene: TRBJ2-7; d_gene: .; abundance: few; CDR3nt: TGTGCCAGCAGCCAATCTCAGGACGAGCAGTACTTC; CDR3aa: CASSQSQDEQYF
v_gene: TRBV6-5; j_gene: TRBJ2-7; d_gene: TRBD2; abundance: .; CDR3nt: TGTGCCAGCAGTTACTCGAGCGGGGGGTACGAGCAGTACTTC; CDR3aa: CASSYSSGGYEQYF
v_gene: TRBV9; j_gene: TRBJ2-1; d_gene: TRBD1; abundance: .; CDR3nt: TGTGCCAGCAGCGGACAGGGGTACGGGGCGCAGTTCTTC; CDR3aa: CASSGQGYGAQFF
v_gene: TRBV29-1; j_gene: TRBJ2-7; d_gene: TRBD1; abundance: .; CDR3nt: TGCAGCGTTGAAGGTTCCGGGACAGGGGGCCTCTACGAGCAGTACTTC; CDR3aa: CSVEGSGTGGLYEQYF
v_gene: TRBV5-6; j_gene: TRBJ1-3; d_gene: .; abundance: .; CDR3nt: TGTGCCAGCAGCTTCCCCGCGGGGTCTGGAAACACCATATATTTT; CDR3aa: CASSFPAGSGNTIYF
v_gene: TRBV6-5; j_gene: TRBJ2-1; d_gene: .; abundance: few; CDR3nt: TGTGCCAGCATGCCTCTCGGGGGTGAGCAGTTCTTC; CDR3aa: CASMPLGGEQFF
v_gene: TRBV4-3; j_gene: TRBJ1-2; d_gene: .; abundance: .; CDR3nt: TGCGCCAGCAGCTCCTCCCAGGGGTTAGGTGGCTACACCTTC; CDR3aa: CASSSSQGLGGYTF
v_gene: TRBV15; j_gene: TRBJ1-1; d_gene: .; abundance: .; CDR3nt: TGTGCCACCAGCATTGTCACGGGGTACACTGAAGCTTTCTTT; CDR3aa: CATSIVTGYTEAFF
v_gene: TRBV6-5; j_gene: TRBJ1-2; d_gene: .; abundance: once; CDR3nt: TGTGCCAGCAGTTACTCTGCCGGGGGGTGGTCCTATGGCTACACCTTC; CDR3aa: CASSYSAGGWSYGYTF
v_gene: TRBV4-2; j_gene: TRBJ2-7; d_gene: .; abundance: .; CDR3nt: TGTGCCAGCAGCCCTTTCCGGGGTAACTCCTACGAGCAGTACTTC; CDR3aa: CASSPFRGNSYEQYF
v_gene: TRBV7-9; j_gene: TRBJ2-7; d_gene: .; abundance: .; CDR3nt: TGTGCCAGCAGCCTGTCGGGCGGGTACCTCTCCTACGAGCAGTACTTC; CDR3aa: CASSLSGGYLSYEQYF
v_gene: TRBV7-2; j_gene: TRBJ2-7; d_gene: TRBD2; abundance: .; CDR3nt: TGTGCCAGCACCCCCCGCACTAGCGCCTACGAGCAGTACTTC; CDR3aa: CASTPRTSAYEQYF
v_gene: TRBV27; j_gene: TRBJ1-2; d_gene: .; abundance: .; CDR3nt: TGTGCCAGCAGTTTAACGGCGAATGGGGGCGGTGGCTACACCTTC; CDR3aa: CASSLTANGGGGYTF
v_gene: TRBV27; j_gene: TRBJ2-1; d_gene: .; abundance: .; CDR3nt: TGTGCCAGCAGTTCGGTTAGTGAGCAGTTCTTC; CDR3aa: CASSSVSEQFF
v_gene: TRBV6-1; j_gene: TRBJ1-3; d_gene: .; abundance: .; CDR3nt: TGTGCCAGCAGTGAATTTAGCCTCCTTTTCTCTGGAAACACCATATATTTT; CDR3aa: CASSEFSLLFSGNTIYF
v_gene: TRBV2; j_gene: TRBJ1-6; d_gene: .; abundance: .; CDR3nt: TGTGCCAGCAGGCAGGGGACCTCCTATAATTCACCCCTCCACTTT; CDR3aa: CASRQGTSYNSPLHF
v_gene: TRBV16; j_gene: TRBJ1-1; d_gene: .; abundance: .; CDR3nt: TGTGCCAGCAGCCAAAGGGAGGTCCTGAGTGCTTTCTTT; CDR3aa: CASSQREVLSAFF
v_gene: TRBV3-1/TRBV3-2; j_gene: TRBJ2-5; d_gene: .; abundance: once; CDR3nt: TGTGCCAGCAGCCCATCACAAGAGACCCAGTACTTC; CDR3aa: CASSPSQETQYF
v_gene: TRBV5-6; j_gene: TRBJ2-7; d_gene: TRBD2; abundance: few; CDR3nt: TGTGCCAGCAGCTTGGGCAGCGGGAGCTCCTACGAGCAGTACTTC; CDR3aa: CASSLGSGSSYEQYF
v_gene: TRBV29-1; j_gene: TRBJ2-7; d_gene: .; abundance: .; CDR3nt: TGCAGCGTTGTGGAACGGAGCTCCTACGAGCAGTACTTC; CDR3aa: CSVVERSSYEQYF
v_gene: TRBV2; j_gene: TRBJ1-2; d_gene: .; abundance: few; CDR3nt: TGTGCCAGCAGCTCAGGGCCTTACTATGGCTACACCTTC; CDR3aa: CASSSGPYYGYTF
v_gene: TRBV4-2; j_gene: TRBJ1-1; d_gene: .; abundance: many; CDR3nt: TGTGCCAGCAGCCAAGATATGAGGGGGTGGGGAACTGAAGCTTTCTTT; CDR3aa: CASSQDMRGWGTEAFF
v_gene: TRBV10-3; j_gene: TRBJ2-7; d_gene: .; abundance: .; CDR3nt: TGTGCCATCAGTGAAGCGACCTACGAGCAGTACTTC; CDR3aa: CAISEATYEQYF
v_gene: TRBV20-1; j_gene: TRBJ2-7; d_gene: .; abundance: .; CDR3nt: TGCAGCCGGGACATAAAATACGAGCAGTACTTC; CDR3aa: CSRDIKYEQYF
v_gene: TRBV19; j_gene: TRBJ1-5; d_gene: TRBD1; abundance: .; CDR3nt: TGTGCCAGTGAGGATCAGGGGGGCCCGGGGGCTTATAGCAATCAGCCCCAGCATTTT; CDR3aa: CASEDQGGPGAYSNQPQHF
v_gene: TRBV5-5; j_gene: TRBJ1-3; d_gene: TRBD1; abundance: .; CDR3nt: TGTGCCAGCAGACAGGGGGCGTTTGGAAACACCATATATTTT; CDR3aa: CASRQGAFGNTIYF
v_gene: TRBV3-1/TRBV3-2; j_gene: TRBJ1-1; d_gene: TRBD1; abundance: .; CDR3nt: TGTGCCAGCAGCCAGGGACAGGCGAACACTGAAGCTTTCTTT; CDR3aa: CASSQGQANTEAFF
v_gene: TRBV19; j_gene: TRBJ1-5; d_gene: TRBD1; abundance: .; CDR3nt: TGTGCCAGTAGTTCGGGACAGGGGGGGTTTCAGCCCCAGCATTTT; CDR3aa: CASSSGQGGFQPQHF
v_gene: TRBV7-2; j_gene: TRBJ2-5; d_gene: .; abundance: .; CDR3nt: TGTGCCAGCAGCTTCTTGTCCGGCGGGCGAGAGACCCAGTACTTC; CDR3aa: CASSFLSGGRETQYF
v_gene: TRBV6-2/TRBV6-3; j_gene: TRBJ1-3; d_gene: TRBD1; abundance: .; CDR3nt: TGTGCCAGCAGTTACCCCCTCGGGACAGGGGGCGTCCGGAGTGGAAACACCATATATTTT; CDR3aa: CASSYPLGTGGVRSGNTIYF
v_gene: TRBV3-1/TRBV3-2; j_gene: TRBJ2-2; d_gene: TRBD1; abundance: .; CDR3nt: TGTGCCAGCAGCCAAAGGGGCAGGGGGTATCGAGGGGAGCTGTTTTTT; CDR3aa: CASSQRGRGYRGELFF
v_gene: TRBV7-2; j_gene: TRBJ2-7; d_gene: TRBD1; abundance: .; CDR3nt: TGTGCCAGCAGCTGGATCAGGGGGTCCTCGTACGAGCAGTACTTC; CDR3aa: CASSWIRGSSYEQYF
v_gene: TRBV9; j_gene: TRBJ1-3; d_gene: .; abundance: .; CDR3nt: TGTGCCAGCAGCGTCGGGTCTACCTCTGGAAACACCATATATTTT; CDR3aa: CASSVGSTSGNTIYF
v_gene: TRBV5-1; j_gene: TRBJ1-1; d_gene: .; abundance: .; CDR3nt: TGCGCCAGCAGCCCTAACACAGGGTACACTGAAGCTTTCTTT; CDR3aa: CASSPNTGYTEAFF
v_gene: TRBV4-3; j_gene: TRBJ2-1; d_gene: .; abundance: few; CDR3nt: TGCGCCAGCAGCCCGCGAGGGTTCCTCTCCTACAATGAGCAGTTCTTC; CDR3aa: CASSPRGFLSYNEQFF
v_gene: TRBV19; j_gene: TRBJ2-5; d_gene: .; abundance: .; CDR3nt: TGTGCCAGTAGTACGGGCAGGGGAAGCGAGGAGACCCAGTACTTC; CDR3aa: CASSTGRGSEETQYF
v_gene: TRBV5-1; j_gene: TRBJ2-1; d_gene: .; abundance: .; CDR3nt: TGCGCCAGCAGCTTCGAAGGTAGCGGATCCTACAATGAGCAGTTCTTC; CDR3aa: CASSFEGSGSYNEQFF
v_gene: TRBV25-1; j_gene: TRBJ2-1; d_gene: .; abundance: .; CDR3nt: TGTGCCAGCAGTGGAGAGGGCCCATACAATGAGCAGTTCTTC; CDR3aa: CASSGEGPYNEQFF
v_gene: TRBV5-1; j_gene: TRBJ2-5; d_gene: .; abundance: .; CDR3nt: TGCGCCAGCAGCTTAACCTTGTCGGGGGAGACCCAGTACTTC; CDR3aa: CASSLTLSGETQYF
v_gene: TRBV6-6; j_gene: TRBJ2-1; d_gene: TRBD1; abundance: .; CDR3nt: TGTGCCAGCGCAGGGGGCGGATACAATGAGCAGTTCTTC; CDR3aa: CASAGGGYNEQFF
v_gene: TRBV7-2; j_gene: TRBJ2-1; d_gene: TRBD2; abundance: .; CDR3nt: TGTGCCAGCAGTTTTAGCGGGAGTAGCCCCTACAATGAGCAGTTCTTC; CDR3aa: CASSFSGSSPYNEQFF